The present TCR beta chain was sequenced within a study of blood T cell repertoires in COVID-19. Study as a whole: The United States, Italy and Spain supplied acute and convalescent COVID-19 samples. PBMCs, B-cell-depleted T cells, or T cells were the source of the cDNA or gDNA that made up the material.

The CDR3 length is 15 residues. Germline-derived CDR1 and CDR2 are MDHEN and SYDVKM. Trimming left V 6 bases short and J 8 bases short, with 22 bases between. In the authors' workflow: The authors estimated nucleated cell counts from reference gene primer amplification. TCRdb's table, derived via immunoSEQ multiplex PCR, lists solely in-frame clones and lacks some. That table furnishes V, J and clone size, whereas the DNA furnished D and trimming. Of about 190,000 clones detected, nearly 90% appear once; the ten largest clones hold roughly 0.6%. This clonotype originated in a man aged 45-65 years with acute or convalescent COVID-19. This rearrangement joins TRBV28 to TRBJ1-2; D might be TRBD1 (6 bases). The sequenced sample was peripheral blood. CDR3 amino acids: CASSVGSGADGGYTF. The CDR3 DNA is TGTGCCAGCAGCGTTGGGTCAGGGGCCGACGGAGGCTACACCTTC.